A selection of T cell receptor beta chains follows, all from one sample in a study of a mutant IDH1 vaccine in newly diagnosed glioma. The antigens these receptors bind are not known. Here immunoSEQ multiplex PCR was the method, and the copy in TCRdb shows in-frame clones only, minus some. The table lists roughly 70,000 clones, roughly 80% of them singletons. The specimen comprised PBMCs, sampled from a glioma patient whose treatment included an IDH1 peptide vaccine. Receptor source: a woman between 45 and 60 years old with glioma. CDR3s include the opening cysteine and the closing phenylalanine or tryptophan. A D gene is named only where the DNA matches it firmly. Only part of the rows carry a size: once, few, many, or a class if the clone is expanded.

V gene	clone size	J gene	D gene	CDR3 protein	CDR3 DNA
TRBV30	few	TRBJ1-1	.	CAWTQPTGRSTEAFF	TGTGCCTGGACCCAACCTACAGGGCGGAGCACTGAAGCTTTCTTT
TRBV5-1	.	TRBJ1-1	.	CASSLDQVTNTEAFF	TGCGCCAGCAGCTTGGACCAGGTGACGAACACTGAAGCTTTCTTT
TRBV5-4	.	TRBJ2-7	.	CASSSNGGAREQYF	TGTGCCAGCAGCTCCAATGGGGGAGCAAGGGAGCAGTACTTC
TRBV5-1	.	TRBJ1-4	.	CASSLGGDNEKLFF	TGCGCCAGCAGCTTGGGAGGGGACAATGAAAAACTGTTTTTT
TRBV4-2	.	TRBJ2-5	TRBD2	CASSQDATSGVKETQYF	TGTGCCAGCAGCCAAGATGCGACTAGCGGGGTGAAAGAGACCCAGTACTTC
TRBV11-2	.	TRBJ2-5	.	CASSPAQETQYF	TGTGCCAGCAGCCCGGCGCAAGAGACCCAGTACTTC
TRBV5-6	.	TRBJ1-2	.	CASSSDPLYGYTF	TGTGCCAGCAGCTCGGACCCGCTCTATGGCTACACCTTC
TRBV9	.	TRBJ2-5	.	CASSVGWGEETQYF	TGTGCCAGCAGCGTAGGTTGGGGAGAAGAGACCCAGTACTTC
TRBV5-4	.	TRBJ2-2	TRBD1	CASSFGQGGYTGELFF	TGTGCCAGCAGCTTCGGACAGGGAGGCTACACCGGGGAGCTGTTTTTT
TRBV19	.	TRBJ2-1	.	CASSPWGDEQFF	TGTGCCAGTAGTCCTTGGGGTGATGAGCAGTTCTTC
TRBV27	.	TRBJ1-4	.	CASSFLGGRGANEKLFF	TGTGCCAGCAGTTTTTTGGGGGGACGTGGGGCTAATGAAAAACTGTTTTTT
TRBV15	.	TRBJ1-1	.	CATSRAGMNTEAFF	TGTGCCACCAGCAGAGCCGGCATGAACACTGAAGCTTTCTTT
TRBV19	.	TRBJ1-1	.	CASTPWVRGPEAFF	TGTGCCAGTACCCCCTGGGTGAGGGGCCCTGAAGCTTTCTTT
TRBV7-2	.	TRBJ2-3	.	CASSSLADTQYF	TGTGCCAGCAGCTCCCTCGCAGATACGCAGTATTTT
TRBV5-1	.	TRBJ1-4	.	CASSLEGKLFF	TGCGCCAGCAGCTTGGAGGGGAAACTGTTTTTT
TRBV5-5	once	TRBJ1-1	.	CASSLEGADIMNTEAFF	TGTGCCAGCAGCTTGGAAGGGGCAGATATTATGAACACTGAAGCTTTCTTT
TRBV25-1	many	TRBJ1-1	.	CASSRGGYTEAFF	TGTGCCAGCAGCCGGGGGGGCTACACTGAAGCTTTCTTT